What follows are 9 T cell receptor beta chains derived from one specimen sequenced in a study of T-cell reconstitution after alpha-beta-depleted transplantation in children. Preparation of the TCRbeta library used unique molecular identifiers. TCRdb redid the calling of the PCR reads with MiXCR, one entry per CDR3 protein. The profile shows 780,000 or so distinct CDR3 sequences, 16% of them singletons. The sequenced sample was PBMCs, mostly from graft donor cells, obtained 360 days after TCRalphabeta/CD19-depleted stem cell transplant. These receptors came from a male patient between 10 and 17 years old who had a stem cell transplant for acute lymphoblastic leukemia, so the T cells may come from the graft donor.

The V gene is TRBV29-1, the J gene TRBJ1-1; 9 bases map to TRBD1. Losses at the gene ends were 7 bases for V and 6 bases for J; bases not matched to a gene: 9. CDR1 is SQVTM, CDR2 ANQGSEA, per germline. The CDR3 totals 13 residues. CDR3 protein: CSGAGTGLPEAFF. The CDR3 nucleotides read TGCAGCGGTGCCGGGACAGGGTTACCTGAAGCTTTCTTT.

The chain is built from TRBV7-8 and TRBJ1-5; maybe TRBD1 (5 bases). Germline V gene lookup returns CDR1 SGHVS and CDR2 FQNEAQ. CDR3 length: 17 residues. V lost 1 base, J lost 1 base, and 14 bases lay in between. The CDR3, as DNA: TGTGCCAGCAGCTTAGGAAGCAGGGTTCGGAGCAATCAGCCCCAGCATTTT. Its translation is CASSLGSRVRSNQPQHF.

Only a few counts were recorded for this clonotype. The V gene is TRBV15, the J gene TRBJ1-2; tentatively, D is TRBD1 (5 bases). Germline CDR1 reads LNHNV; CDR2 reads YYDKDF (reference sequence). CDR3 length equals 17 residues. V was clipped by 0 bases and J by 5 bases, with 19 bases between them. CDR3 bases: TGTGCCACCAGCAGAGAATACGGGACTACAGCACGGTATGGCTACACCTTC. Its protein product is CATSREYGTTARYGYTF.

This chain joins TRBV7-8 and TRBJ1-5; weak D call: TRBD1 (6 bases). Trimming left V 5 bases short and J 5 bases short, with 13 bases between. Germline values: CDR1 SGHVS, CDR2 FQNEAQ. This CDR3 region has 14 residues. The CDR3 nucleotides are TGTGCCAGCAGCGTCTCGACAGGACATCAGCCCCAGCATTTT. It codes for CASSVSTGHQPQHF.

This clonotype was seen a few times. In nucleotides, the CDR3 is TGCGCCAGCAGCTCGGATGTGCAGGGGGCGTCCGGAAACACCATATATTTT. This translates into CASSSDVQGASGNTIYF. The chain combines TRBV5-1 with TRBJ1-3; 8 bases agree with TRBD1. From germline, CDR1 is SGHRS and CDR2 YFSETQ. Losses at the gene ends were 3 bases for V and 4 bases for J; bases not matched to a gene: 12. There are 17 residues in the CDR3.

The sample holds a few counts of this clonotype. The chain couples TRBV5-1 to TRBJ1-1; D not resolved. V was trimmed by 0 bases and J by 3 bases, leaving 12 bases between them. From germline, CDR1 is SGHRS and CDR2 YFSETQ. This CDR3 contains 15 residues. The CDR3 here is CASSLASPRDTEAFF. For the CDR3, the DNA is TGCGCCAGCAGCTTGGCCTCCCCACGGGACACTGAAGCTTTCTTT. Variable domain in full (rest from reference TRBV5-1 and TRBJ1-1): KAGVTQTPRYLIKTRGQQVTLSCSPISGHRSVSWYQQTPGQGLQFLFEYFSETQRNKGNFPGRFSGRQFSNSRSEMNVSTLELGDSALYLCASSLASPRDTEAFFGQGTRLTVV.

This clonotype showed up just a few times. The gene calls are TRBV12-3 or TRBV12-4 and TRBJ1-2; D is undetermined. Trimming removed 3 bases at V and 1 base at J, with 9 bases between. The length of the CDR3 is 14 residues. In DNA, the CDR3 is TGTGCCAGCAGTTTTGGGGTTTTTAACTATGGCTACACCTTC. Translation gives CASSFGVFNYGYTF.

The chain uses TRBV10-3 and TRBJ2-1; the match to TRBD2 covers 10 bases. The V and J ends lost 6 bases and 5 bases, in that order; junction bases with no gene match: 13. The V gene's germline CDR1 is ENHRY and CDR2 SYGVKD. The CDR3 sequence is 17 residues long. CDR3 DNA sequence: TGTGCCATCAGCCCTAGCGGGAGACCAACCTTGGACAATGAGCAGTTCTTC. The encoded protein is CAISPSGRPTLDNEQFF.

The chain combines TRBV6-1 with TRBJ2-1; 10 positions match TRBD2. The CDR3 is 15 amino acids. V was clipped by 6 bases and J by 8 bases; unmatched bases: 10. Looked up from germline, CDR1 is MNHNS and CDR2 is SASEGT. This CDR3 reads CASSPRSGRADEQFF. The CDR3 DNA follows: TGTGCCAGCAGCCCCCGAAGCGGGAGGGCCGATGAGCAGTTCTTC.